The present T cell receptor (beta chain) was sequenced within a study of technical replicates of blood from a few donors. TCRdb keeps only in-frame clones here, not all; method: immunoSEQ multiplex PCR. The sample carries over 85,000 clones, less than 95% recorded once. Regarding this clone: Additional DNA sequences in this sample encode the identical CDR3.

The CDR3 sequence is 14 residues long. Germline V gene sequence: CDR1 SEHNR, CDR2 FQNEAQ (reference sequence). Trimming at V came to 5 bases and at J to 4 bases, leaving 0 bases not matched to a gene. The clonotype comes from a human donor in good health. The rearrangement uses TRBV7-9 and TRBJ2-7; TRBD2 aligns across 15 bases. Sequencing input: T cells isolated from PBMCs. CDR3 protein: CASSGLAGGYEQYF. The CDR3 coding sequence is TGTGCCAGCAGCGGACTAGCGGGAGGGTACGAGCAGTACTTC.